Listed below are T cell receptor beta chains from one sample, sequenced in a study of T cell repertoires in cytomegalovirus infection. TCRdb independently ran MiXCR on the reads; one entry per CDR3 protein. The sample includes about 740,000 distinct CDR3 sequences, less than 40% of them seen just once. Sequencing was done on a sample of PBMCs. Every receptor here comes from a human donor in good health (CMV status not recorded). Some clones in this sample may be carry-over from other donors' samples. Both conserved end residues are part of each CDR3. The order of the fields is V gene, D gene, J gene, clone size, CDR3 DNA, CDR3 protein. A D gene is named only where the DNA matches it firmly. The size field is filled for only some rows; it gives once, few, many or a size class.

TRBV30	NA	TRBJ1-1	few	TGTGCCTGGAGCTTACAGAAGAACACTGAAGCTTTCTTT	CAWSLQKNTEAFF
TRBV5-6	NA	TRBJ2-3	NA	TGTGCCAGCACTGGGGGCAGAGGAGATACGCAGTATTTT	CASTGGRGDTQYF
TRBV6-6	NA	TRBJ1-1	NA	TGTGCCAGCAGTTCCGAAACTGGGTGGGTGAACACTGAAGCTTTCTTT	CASSSETGWVNTEAFF
TRBV28	TRBD2	TRBJ2-1	NA	TGTGCCAGCAGGTCGACTAGCGGGAGTATTGATGAGCAGTTCTTC	CASRSTSGSIDEQFF
TRBV7-9	NA	TRBJ2-1	NA	TGTGCCAGCAGAATCGGGACGACGAGCTCCTACAATGAGCAGTTCTTC	CASRIGTTSSYNEQFF
TRBV7-6	NA	TRBJ1-3	many	TGTGCCAGCAGCTTAGCTCTGGCCTCTGGAAACACCATATATTTT	CASSLALASGNTIYF
TRBV19	NA	TRBJ2-3	few	TGTGCCAGTAGGCCTACAGGGACCAGCACAGATACGCAGTATTTT	CASRPTGTSTDTQYF
TRBV27	TRBD2	TRBJ2-3	NA	TGTGCCAGCAGTCCACGACTAGCGGGGGCGCGGGGAGATACGCAGTATTTT	CASSPRLAGARGDTQYF
TRBV6-1	NA	TRBJ2-3	NA	TGTGCCAGCAGTGAGTTCACAGATACGCAGTATTTT	CASSEFTDTQYF
TRBV7-6	TRBD1	TRBJ1-1	few	TGTGCTAGCAGCTCCGCGCGACAGGGGAACACTGAAGCTTTCTTT	CASSSARQGNTEAFF
TRBV28	NA	TRBJ2-3	few	TGTGCCAGCAGTTTATGGTTAGCAGCTGAGGGGATAGATACGCAGTATTTT	CASSLWLAAEGIDTQYF
TRBV19	TRBD1	TRBJ1-5	NA	TGTGCCAGTAGTGCATGGACAGGATCAAACAATCAGCCCCAGCATTTT	CASSAWTGSNNQPQHF
TRBV2	NA	TRBJ1-1	NA	TGTGCCAGCACCGAGGGACTCAGGGACACTGAAGCTTTCTTT	CASTEGLRDTEAFF
TRBV7-9	NA	TRBJ1-4	many	TGTGCCAGCAGGGACGTCGGAAAACTGTTTTTT	CASRDVGKLFF
TRBV5-1	TRBD1	TRBJ1-2	few	TGCGCCAGCAGCATTGACAGGGCCGACTATGGCTACACCTTC	CASSIDRADYGYTF
TRBV7-9	NA	TRBJ2-6	NA	TGTGCCAGCACCTCTTACCGCACGGAGCGCTACTCTGGGGCCAACGTCCTGACTTTC	CASTSYRTERYSGANVLTF
TRBV7-2	TRBD2	TRBJ2-5	NA	TGTGCCAGCAGCTTAGCCCACCGCACTAGCGGAGGGCGCGATCAAGAGACCCAGTACTTC	CASSLAHRTSGGRDQETQYF
TRBV24-1	NA	TRBJ2-1	few	TGTGCCACCAGTATAGGGGCAGGGTCTCAGTTCTTC	CATSIGAGSQFF
TRBV20-1	NA	TRBJ1-6	NA	TGCAGTGCTAGAGCTTGGGGGGACCGGTATAATTCACCCCTCCACTTT	CSARAWGDRYNSPLHF
TRBV12-3/TRBV12-4	NA	TRBJ1-3	few	TGTGCCAGCAGTTTGGAGACCTCTGGAAACACCATATATTTT	CASSLETSGNTIYF
TRBV7-6	NA	TRBJ1-5	NA	TGTGCCAGCAGCTTAGGCCCTACACGGGGGGGGAATCAGCCCCAGCATTTT	CASSLGPTRGGNQPQHF
TRBV4-1	TRBD2	TRBJ2-1	NA	TGCGCCAGCAGCCCGGGGGTTACTAGCGGGACTAATGAGCAGTTCTTC	CASSPGVTSGTNEQFF
TRBV7-2	TRBD1	TRBJ1-2	many	TGTGCCAGCAGCTTAGGGGGACAGGGGGTTGGCTACACCTTC	CASSLGGQGVGYTF
TRBV19	NA	TRBJ2-2	NA	TGTGCCAGTAGTATAAGGTCCACAAACACCGGGGAGCTGTTTTTT	CASSIRSTNTGELFF
TRBV29-1	TRBD1	TRBJ1-1	few	TGCAGCGTGGACAGGGGTGACACTGAAGCTTTCTTT	CSVDRGDTEAFF
TRBV19	NA	TRBJ2-5	NA	TGTGCCAGTAGTATGGCCGGGTTCCAAGAGACCCAGTACTTC	CASSMAGFQETQYF